These 15 T cell receptor beta chains originate from one sample sequenced in a study of T cell clonality in common variable immunodeficiency. Notes on the study in general: Fewer deletions and N-nucleotide insertions were reportedly seen in common variable immunodeficiency TCR beta sequences.

Sequenced by immunoSEQ multiplex PCR; TCRdb stores in-frame clones only, minus some. This sample has about 19,000 clones and no singletons, with 6% to 7% in the ten largest. These receptors lack a known antigen. The specimen was peripheral blood mononuclear cells. The receptor set was obtained from a human donor with common variable immunodeficiency.

This clone was found many times. Sequencing ends 3 residues short of the CDR3 end; the germline J gene provides the rest. The chain combines TRBV6-2 or TRBV6-3 with TRBJ2-1, with 13 bases that match TRBD2. Germline values: CDR1 MNHEY, CDR2 SVGEGT. Unmatched junction bases numbered 5, after V lost 5 bases and J lost 7 bases. CDR3 length: 15 residues. This CDR3 reads CASSDGTSGKNEQFF. The CDR3 DNA, read in part, is TGTGCCAGCAGTGACGGGACTAGCGGGAAAAATGAG.

Comment on this clone: The CDR3 is cut off 3 residues early in the read; its end comes from the germline J gene. The chain employs TRBV7-2 and TRBJ1-2, with TRBD1 matching over 7 bases. The J segment lost 4 bases and the V segment lost 5 bases, leaving 7 bases of the junction unmatched. This CDR3 is built from 14 residues. Germline loops: CDR1 SGHTA, CDR2 FQGNSA. The sequenced CDR3 bases are TGTGCCAGCAGCACGGCACAGGGGTCCTATGGC. It yields the protein CASSTAQGSYG. The complete CDR3 sequence is CASSTAQGSYGYTF.

This clone was observed at least ten times. Read data end 3 residues before the CDR3 end; the end is taken from the germline J gene. The V call is TRBV2, the J call TRBJ2-7; TRBD2 matches 11 bases. Germline assignment: CDR1 SNHLY and CDR2 FYNNEI. V shed 3 bases, J shed 3 bases, and the junction held 4 bases outside the gene matches. The CDR3 is made up of 15 amino acids. This CDR3 is CASSDPGTSGYEQYF. CDR3 DNA, as far as it was read: TGTGCCAGCAGTGACCCCGGGACTAGCGGCTACGAG.

This clone occurred a few times. The sequence runs out 3 residues before the end of the CDR3; the remainder is reconstructed from the germline J gene. The V and J genes are TRBV5-1 and TRBJ2-3, with 8 bases that match TRBD1. Trimming at V came to 4 bases and at J to 2 bases, leaving 9 bases not matched to a gene. Germline values: CDR1 SGHRS, CDR2 YFSETQ. The CDR3 loop spans 16 amino acids. The CDR3 region is CASSGGQGAITDTQYF. The sequenced CDR3 bases are TGCGCCAGCAGCGGTGGGCAGGGGGCCATCACAGATACG.

This clone has just a few counts. The read finishes 3 residues shy of the CDR3 end, and the germline J gene is used to complete it. The genes are TRBV5-1 and TRBJ2-2; weak D call: TRBD1 (6 bases). V was shortened by 1 base and J by 4 bases, with 8 bases between the two germline ends. The CDR3 sequence is 14 residues long. CDR1 is SGHRS and CDR2 is YFSETQ in the germline V gene. The CDR3 region is CASSLTGFTGELFF. The CDR3 bases that were read are TGCGCCAGCAGCTTGACAGGGTTCACCGGGGAG.

In its sample, this clone was seen a few times. The CDR3 extends 3 residues past the end of the read, so its final part is completed from the germline J gene. The chain couples TRBV2 to TRBJ2-2; 8 bases agree with TRBD2. In germline, CDR1 is SNHLY, CDR2 FYNNEI. J lost 4 bases, V lost 7 bases, and 8 bases had no gene match. The CDR3 is 15 residues long. The part of the CDR3 DNA that was read is TGTGCCAGCACAACCCAGACTAGCGCCACCGGGGAG. It specifies CASTTQTSATGE. The entire CDR3 protein reads CASTTQTSATGELFF.

This clone showed up just a few times. The read ends 3 residues shy of where the CDR3 ends; the end is completed using the germline J gene. This chain joins TRBV7-9 and TRBJ1-5, with 11 bases lining up with TRBD1. Germline loops: CDR1 SEHNR, CDR2 FQNEAQ (reference sequence). V shed 5 bases and J 5 bases; nucleotides not matched to a gene: 5. CDR3 length: 15 residues. The CDR3: CASSPGQGVDQPQHF. The CDR3 bases that were read are TGTGCCAGCAGCCCGGGACAGGGGGTTGATCAGCCC.

CDR3 loop: CASSALGQYNEQFF. The CDR3 bases that were read are TGTGCCAGCAGCGCCTTGGGACAGTACAATGAG. The chain carries TRBV7-8 and TRBJ2-1, with TRBD1 matching over 7 bases. The read stops 3 residues short of the end of the CDR3; the missing end is completed from the germline J gene. The junction had 5 bases not matched to a gene; V was cut back by 5 bases and J by 4 bases. This CDR3 has 14 residues. The germline gives CDR1 SGHVS, CDR2 FQNEAQ.

This clone was seen a few times. The CDR3 sequence: CASSSQGRRTEAFF. The DNA read from the CDR3 is TGTGCCAGCAGTTCACAGGGAAGGCGCACTGAA. The rearrangement links TRBV7-2 to TRBJ1-1; D may be TRBD1 (6 bases). The CDR3 end is not reached by the read, which stops 3 residues before it; the germline J gene fills it in. The CDR3 totals 14 residues. Germline assignment: CDR1 SGHTA and CDR2 FQGNSA. V gave up 6 bases and J gave up 4 bases, with 15 bases separating them.

In the case of this clone: The read gets to within 3 residues of the CDR3 end, and the germline J gene fills in the rest. The rearrangement uses TRBV7-2 and TRBJ2-2, with TRBD2 matching 15 bases. The CDR3 is 15 amino acids. The germline V gene encodes CDR1 SGHTA and CDR2 FQGNSA. J gave up 8 bases and V 3 bases, and 1 base lay outside the gene matches. Partial CDR3 DNA: TGTGCCAGCAGCTTCGGGACTAGCGGGAGGGGGGAG. Encoded protein: CASSFGTSGRGE. The entire CDR3 sequence reads CASSFGTSGRGELFF.

This clone was counted between two and nine times. The read is 3 residues too short to cover the CDR3 end, so that end is filled in from the germline J gene. This rearrangement joins TRBV7-3 to TRBJ1-6; D is undetermined. The V gene's germline CDR1 is SGHTA and CDR2 FQGTGA. CDR3 size: 14 residues. V was cut by 2 bases and J by 5 bases, with 7 bases left in between. CDR3 DNA (partial): TGTGCCAGCAGCTTAGGGCAGAATAATTCACCC. Its translation: CASSLGQNNSP. In full, the CDR3 reads CASSLGQNNSPLHF. Based on the CDR3 plus reference TRBV7-3 and TRBJ1-6, the full variable domain is GAGVSQTPSNKVTEKGKYVELRCDPISGHTALYWYRQSLGQGPEFLIYFQGTGAADDSGLPNDRFFAVRPEGSVSTLKIQRTERGDSAVYLCASSLGQNNSPLHFGNGTRLTVT.

For this clone: The read stops 3 residues short of the end of the CDR3; the missing end is completed from the germline J gene. V gene TRBV7-3 combines with J gene TRBJ2-7; D is ambiguous. The V end was cut by 2 bases, the J end by 0 bases, with 11 bases between. The CDR3 length is 15 residues. Germline loops: CDR1 SGHTA, CDR2 FQGTGA. The CDR3 here is CASSLSTDTSYEQYF. The part of the CDR3 DNA that was read is TGTGCCAGCAGCTTATCTACAGACACCTCCTACGAG.

As regards this clone: The observed sequence ends 3 residues before the CDR3 terminus, with the missing tail filled in from the germline J gene. This chain uses TRBV19 with TRBJ1-1; D remains ambiguous. In germline, CDR1 is LNHDA, CDR2 SQIVND (reference sequence). V lost 3 bases and J lost 6, with 11 bases in between. The CDR3 contains 13 residues. CDR3 DNA, as far as it was read: TGTGCCAGTAGTATTTCCGGACTGGCTGAA. This encodes CASSISGLAE. The full CDR3 is CASSISGLAEAFF.

Judged by abundance, this clone is medium-sized. The DNA read from the CDR3 is TGTGCCAGCAGCTCAACAGGAAACACC. As protein: CASSSTGNT. The full-length CDR3 reads as CASSSTGNTIYF. The chain recombines TRBV7-8 with TRBJ1-3; D is unclear. The CDR3 is cut off 3 residues early in the read; its end comes from the germline J gene. V lost 4 bases, J lost 4 bases, and 5 bases lay in between. The CDR3 sequence is 12 residues long. The V gene's germline CDR1 is SGHVS and CDR2 FQNEAQ.

The table lists this clone with many counts. The CDR3 is cut off 3 residues early in the read; its end comes from the germline J gene. The chain links TRBV5-5 to TRBJ1-4; a weak D match, TRBD1 (5 bases). The V gene's germline CDR1 is SGHKS and CDR2 YYEKEE (reference sequence). The CDR3 runs to 14 residues. Between the trimmed V and J ends, which lost 2 bases and 4 bases, there was a span of 9 bases. CDR3 region: CASSLNRLNEKLFF. Partial CDR3 DNA: TGTGCCAGCAGCTTAAACAGGCTTAATGAAAAA.